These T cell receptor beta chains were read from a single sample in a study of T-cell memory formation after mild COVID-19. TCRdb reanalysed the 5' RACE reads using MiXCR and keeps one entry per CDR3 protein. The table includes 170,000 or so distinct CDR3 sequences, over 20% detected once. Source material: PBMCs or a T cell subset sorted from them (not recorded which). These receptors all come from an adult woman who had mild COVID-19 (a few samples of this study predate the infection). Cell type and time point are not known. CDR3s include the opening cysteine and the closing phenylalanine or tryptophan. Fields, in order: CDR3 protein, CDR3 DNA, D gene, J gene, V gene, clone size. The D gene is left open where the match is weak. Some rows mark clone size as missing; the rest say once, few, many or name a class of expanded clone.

CDR3: CASSDSGDTGELFF
DNA: TGTGCCAGCAGTGACTCGGGGGACACCGGGGAGCTGTTTTTT
D: -
J: TRBJ2-2
V: TRBV6-6
size: -

CDR3: CASSQVHTGELFF
DNA: TGTGCCAGCAGCCAGGTTCACACCGGGGAGCTGTTTTTT
D: -
J: TRBJ2-2
V: TRBV14
size: -

CDR3: CASSHGTSGAPGELFF
DNA: TGTGCCAGCAGCCATGGGACTAGCGGGGCCCCCGGGGAGCTGTTTTTT
D: TRBD2
J: TRBJ2-2
V: TRBV7-9
size: few

CDR3: CASSFTGGSLIEETQYF
DNA: TGTGCCAGCAGTTTTACAGGGGGTTCCCTTATTGAAGAGACCCAGTACTTC
D: TRBD1
J: TRBJ2-5
V: TRBV27
size: few

CDR3: CASALASGYEQYF
DNA: TGTGCCAGCGCGCTGGCTAGCGGCTACGAGCAGTACTTC
D: TRBD2
J: TRBJ2-7
V: TRBV12-3/TRBV12-4
size: -

CDR3: CASSGPESTYEQYF
DNA: TGCGCCAGCAGCGGGCCCGAGAGCACCTACGAGCAGTACTTC
D: -
J: TRBJ2-7
V: TRBV5-1
size: few

CDR3: CATSDGPGQGGRSYEQYF
DNA: TGTGCCACCAGTGATGGTCCCGGGCAGGGCGGGAGGTCCTACGAGCAGTACTTC
D: TRBD2
J: TRBJ2-7
V: TRBV24-1
size: few

CDR3: CASSYGRGGTEAFF
DNA: TGTGCCAGCAGTTATGGCAGGGGGGGCACTGAAGCTTTCTTT
D: TRBD1
J: TRBJ1-1
V: TRBV6-5
size: few

CDR3: CASSLWDTSGNTIYF
DNA: TGTGCCAGCAGTTTATGGGACACCTCTGGAAACACCATATATTTT
D: -
J: TRBJ1-3
V: TRBV12-3/TRBV12-4
size: few

CDR3: CASSPLGAVSYEQYF
DNA: TGTGCCAGCAGCCCTCTGGGGGCGGTTTCCTACGAGCAGTACTTC
D: -
J: TRBJ2-7
V: TRBV6-5
size: few

CDR3: CASSRPFTEAFF
DNA: TGCGCCAGCAGCCGTCCGTTCACTGAAGCTTTCTTT
D: -
J: TRBJ1-1
V: TRBV4-1
size: few

CDR3: CASSQIAENTEAFF
DNA: TGTGCCAGCAGCCAGATCGCGGAGAACACTGAAGCTTTCTTT
D: -
J: TRBJ1-1
V: TRBV7-2
size: few

CDR3: CASSVDGGSLSYNEQFF
DNA: TGTGCCAGCAGCGTAGATGGAGGGAGCCTCTCCTACAATGAGCAGTTCTTC
D: -
J: TRBJ2-1
V: TRBV9
size: -

CDR3: CSAPDRVYPANTEAFF
DNA: TGCAGTGCTCCGGACAGGGTCTATCCCGCGAACACTGAAGCTTTCTTT
D: TRBD1
J: TRBJ1-1
V: TRBV20-1
size: -

CDR3: CSATNRRETQYF
DNA: TGCAGTGCGACCAACCGAAGAGAGACCCAGTACTTC
D: -
J: TRBJ2-5
V: TRBV20-1
size: many

CDR3: CASSTLRWGRENIQYF
DNA: TGTGCCAGCAGTACCCTCAGGTGGGGCAGGGAAAACATTCAGTACTTC
D: -
J: TRBJ2-4
V: TRBV12-3/TRBV12-4
size: -

CDR3: CASSSGTGTNSPLHF
DNA: TGCGCCAGCAGCTCCGGGACAGGGACCAATTCACCCCTCCACTTT
D: TRBD1
J: TRBJ1-6
V: TRBV5-1
size: -

CDR3: CASSSPDLLASQETQYF
DNA: TGTGCCAGCAGCTCGCCTGATTTACTAGCGTCTCAAGAGACCCAGTACTTC
D: TRBD2
J: TRBJ2-5
V: TRBV7-9
size: -

CDR3: CAWSVGGGSSYEQYF
DNA: TGTGCCTGGAGTGTAGGCGGAGGGAGCTCCTACGAGCAGTACTTC
D: -
J: TRBJ2-7
V: TRBV30
size: -

CDR3: CATSAFGGGHTGELFF
DNA: TGTGCCACAAGTGCATTTGGTGGAGGTCACACCGGGGAGCTGTTTTTT
D: -
J: TRBJ2-2
V: TRBV24-1
size: -

CDR3: CSARERGLGSYNSPLHF
DNA: TGCAGTGCTAGAGAACGGGGGCTAGGCTCCTATAATTCACCCCTCCACTTT
D: -
J: TRBJ1-6
V: TRBV20-1
size: -

CDR3: CSARDGPGSGYTF
DNA: TGCAGTGCTAGAGATGGTCCCGGATCTGGCTACACCTTC
D: -
J: TRBJ1-2
V: TRBV20-1
size: many

CDR3: CASSHDRGTNTGELFF
DNA: TGTGCCAGCAGCCACGACAGGGGAACGAACACCGGGGAGCTGTTTTTT
D: TRBD1
J: TRBJ2-2
V: TRBV7-6
size: -

CDR3: CATSDMGGRETQYF
DNA: TGTGCCACCAGTGATATGGGGGGGCGGGAGACCCAGTACTTC
D: -
J: TRBJ2-5
V: TRBV24-1
size: -

CDR3: CASSSGVPGTDTQYF
DNA: TGTGCCAGCAGTTCAGGGGTCCCTGGCACAGATACGCAGTATTTT
D: -
J: TRBJ2-3
V: TRBV12-3/TRBV12-4
size: many

CDR3: CASSPPTSGKFGETQYF
DNA: TGTGCTAGCAGCCCGCCGACTAGCGGGAAGTTCGGAGAGACCCAGTACTTC
D: TRBD2
J: TRBJ2-5
V: TRBV7-7
size: -

CDR3: CASGNGQGDYEQYF
DNA: TGCGCCAGCGGAAACGGACAGGGGGACTACGAGCAGTACTTC
D: TRBD1
J: TRBJ2-7
V: TRBV5-1
size: -

CDR3: CASSQVVLFEKLFF
DNA: TGCGCCAGCAGCCAAGTAGTCTTATTTGAAAAACTGTTTTTT
D: -
J: TRBJ1-4
V: TRBV4-1
size: -

CDR3: CASSLPPPGNYGYTF
DNA: TGTGCCAGCAGTTTGCCCCCCCCGGGGAACTATGGCTACACCTTC
D: -
J: TRBJ1-2
V: TRBV28
size: -

CDR3: CASSQGTGGSEKLFF
DNA: TGTGCCAGCAGCCAAGGGACAGGGGGCAGTGAAAAACTGTTTTTT
D: TRBD1
J: TRBJ1-4
V: TRBV3-1
size: -

CDR3: CASSVGAAANEKLFF
DNA: TGTGCCAGCAGCGTAGGAGCTGCGGCTAATGAAAAACTGTTTTTT
D: -
J: TRBJ1-4
V: TRBV9
size: -

CDR3: CASSQEGGLPEQYF
DNA: TGTGCCAGCAGCCAAGAAGGGGGACTACCCGAGCAGTACTTC
D: -
J: TRBJ2-7
V: TRBV4-2
size: few